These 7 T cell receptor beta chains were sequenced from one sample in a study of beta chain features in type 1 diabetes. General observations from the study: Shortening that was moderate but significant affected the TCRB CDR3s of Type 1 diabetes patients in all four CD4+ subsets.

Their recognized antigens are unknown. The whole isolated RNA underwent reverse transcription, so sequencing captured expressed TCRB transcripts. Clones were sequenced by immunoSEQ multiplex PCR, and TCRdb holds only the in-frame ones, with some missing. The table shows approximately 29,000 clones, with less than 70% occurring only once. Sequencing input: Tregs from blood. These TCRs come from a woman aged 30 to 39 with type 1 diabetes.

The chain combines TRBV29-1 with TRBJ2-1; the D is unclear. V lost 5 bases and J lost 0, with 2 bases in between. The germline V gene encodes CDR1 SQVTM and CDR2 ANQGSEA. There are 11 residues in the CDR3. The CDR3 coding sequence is TGCAGCGTTCACTCCTACAATGAGCAGTTCTTC. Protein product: CSVHSYNEQFF.

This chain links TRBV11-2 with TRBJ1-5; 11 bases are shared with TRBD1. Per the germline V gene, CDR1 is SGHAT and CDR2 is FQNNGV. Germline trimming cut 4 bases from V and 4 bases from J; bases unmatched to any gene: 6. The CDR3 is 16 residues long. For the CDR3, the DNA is TGTGCCAGCAGCTCCATCGGGACAGGGGGAAATCAGCCCCAGCATTTT. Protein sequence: CASSSIGTGGNQPQHF.

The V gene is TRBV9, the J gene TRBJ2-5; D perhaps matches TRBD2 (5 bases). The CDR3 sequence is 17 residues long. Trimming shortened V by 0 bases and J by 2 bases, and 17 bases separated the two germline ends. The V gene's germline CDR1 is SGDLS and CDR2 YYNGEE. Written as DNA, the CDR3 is TGTGCCAGCAGCGTAGCTTATGACACGGAGGAACAAGAGACCCAGTACTTC. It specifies CASSVAYDTEEQETQYF.

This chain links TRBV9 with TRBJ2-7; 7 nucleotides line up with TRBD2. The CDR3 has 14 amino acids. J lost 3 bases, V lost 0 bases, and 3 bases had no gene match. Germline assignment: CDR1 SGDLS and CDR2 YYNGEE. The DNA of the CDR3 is TGTGCCAGCAGCGTAGATCCTAGCGGCTACGAGCAGTACTTC. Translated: CASSVDPSGYEQYF.

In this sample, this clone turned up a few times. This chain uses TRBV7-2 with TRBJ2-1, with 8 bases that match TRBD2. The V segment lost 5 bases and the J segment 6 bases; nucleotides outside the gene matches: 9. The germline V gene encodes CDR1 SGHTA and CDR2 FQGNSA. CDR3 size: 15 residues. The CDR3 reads CASSQVAGFRNEQFF. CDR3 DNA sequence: TGTGCCAGCAGCCAAGTAGCGGGATTTCGCAATGAGCAGTTCTTC.

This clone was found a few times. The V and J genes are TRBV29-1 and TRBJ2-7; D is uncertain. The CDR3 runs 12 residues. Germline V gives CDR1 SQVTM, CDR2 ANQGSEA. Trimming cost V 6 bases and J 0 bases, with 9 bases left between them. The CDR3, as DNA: TGCAGCGTCTTCTTGAGCTCCTACGAGCAGTACTTC. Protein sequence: CSVFLSSYEQYF.

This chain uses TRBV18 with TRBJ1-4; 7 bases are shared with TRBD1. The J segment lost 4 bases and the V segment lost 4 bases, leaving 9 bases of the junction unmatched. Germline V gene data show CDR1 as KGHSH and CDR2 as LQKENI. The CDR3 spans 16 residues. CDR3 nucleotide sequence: TGTGCCAGCTCACGGGAGAGGACAGGCGGTAATGAAAAACTGTTTTTT. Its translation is CASSRERTGGNEKLFF.